The 22 T cell receptor beta chains listed next were all sequenced from one sample in a study of liver allograft versus peripheral blood T cells. Turning to the study itself: Repertoires from peripheral blood of liver transplant recipients were compared with those inside their transplanted livers.

One entry per CDR3 protein results from TCRdb running MiXCR on the reads. The sample lists over 9,000 distinct CDR3 sequences, 18% occurring once. The receptor source for this set is a human patient who had a liver transplant. Some T cells may trace back to the graft donor.

This clonotype showed up many times. The chain has TRBV5-1 and TRBJ1-2; TRBD1 matches at 9 bases. Germline V gene sequence: CDR1 SGHRS, CDR2 YFSETQ. There are 12 residues in the CDR3. Losses at the gene ends were 9 bases for V and 8 bases for J; bases not matched to a gene: 8. This chain's CDR3 is CATGPGQGGYTF. The CDR3 DNA reads as TGCGCCACAGGACCGGGACAGGGCGGCTACACCTTC.

With respect to this clonotype: This clone may be a read error of a much larger clone one base away. The final CDR3 position lacks the conserved phenylalanine or tryptophan, pointing to a likely read error. V is TRBV18 and J is TRBJ1-2; 9 bases line up with TRBD1. CDR1 is KGHSH, CDR2 LQKENI, per germline. The CDR3 sequence is 13 residues long. Unmatched junction bases numbered 3, after V lost 3 bases and J lost 7 bases. CDR3 residues: CASSPETGGGYTY. CDR3 DNA: TGTGCCAGCTCACCGGAGACAGGGGGTGGCTACACCTAC.

The V gene is TRBV14, the J gene TRBJ1-2, with D uncertain. The CDR3 loop spans 14 amino acids. With 4 bases removed from V and 7 bases from J, the gap between germline ends came to 16 bases. Looked up from germline, CDR1 is SGHDN and CDR2 is FVKESK. The DNA of the CDR3 is TGTGCCAGCAGCCTCACTCGTACACCGCTTGGCTACACCTTC. It translates to CASSLTRTPLGYTF.

The gene calls are TRBV12-3 or TRBV12-4 and TRBJ1-1; D is undetermined. The CDR3 is 14 residues long. Trimming took 3 bases from V and 4 from J, leaving 12 bases between them. The CDR3 region has the DNA TGTGCCAGCAGTTTTGGGGTCAGGACCACTGAAGCTTTCTTT. It codes for CASSFGVRTTEAFF.

This clonotype is medium-sized within its sample. The rearrangement uses TRBV6-2 or TRBV6-3 and TRBJ1-1, with D perhaps matching TRBD1 (6 bases). This CDR3 contains 13 residues. CDR1 and CDR2 (germline): MNHEY, SVGEGT. Between the trimmed V and J ends, which lost 5 bases and 4 bases, there was a span of 11 bases. The chain's CDR3 is CASSMVQGTEAFF. The CDR3 DNA is TGTGCCAGCAGTATGGTACAGGGCACTGAAGCTTTCTTT.

In its sample, this clonotype was seen a few times. This chain uses TRBV5-4 with TRBJ1-2; 9 bases are a match to TRBD1. The germline V gene has CDR1 SGHNT and CDR2 YYREEE (reference sequence). The CDR3 totals 13 residues. J gave up 4 bases and V 4 bases, and 2 bases lay outside the gene matches. CDR3 DNA: TGTGCCAGCAGCCAGGGACAGGGCTATGGCTACACCTTC. Encoded protein: CASSQGQGYGYTF.

This clonotype counts as medium-sized. This chain joins TRBV28 and TRBJ1-6; 7 nucleotides agree with TRBD1. Trimming cost V 3 bases and J 7 bases; bases outside gene matches: 0. Germline CDR1 reads MDHEN; CDR2 reads SYDVKM. The CDR3 covers 13 residues. The CDR3 is CASSFRGNSPLHF. The CDR3, as DNA: TGTGCCAGCAGTTTCAGGGGGAATTCACCCCTCCACTTT.

The V and J genes are TRBV11-2 and TRBJ1-2; D possibly corresponds to TRBD1 (5 bases). The CDR3 extends over 14 amino acids. The ends were cut back, 4 bases at V and 7 bases at J, with 16 bases in the middle. CDR1 is SGHAT and CDR2 is FQNNGV in the germline V gene. CDR3 coding DNA: TGTGCCAGCAGCTCACTCCGGGACCGTCGTGGCTACACCTTC. Translating gives CASSSLRDRRGYTF. The variable domain in full, with the rest retrieved from reference TRBV11-2 and TRBJ1-2, is EAGVAQSPRYKIIEKRQSVAFWCNPISGHATLYWYQQILGQGPKLLIQFQNNGVVDDSQLPKDRFSAERLKGVDSTLKIQPAKLEDSAVYLCASSSLRDRRGYTFGSGTRLTVV.

This clonotype is categorized as medium-sized. This rearrangement joins TRBV6-5 to TRBJ1-1; TRBD1 aligns across 8 bases. After removal of 5 bases from V and 10 bases from J, the junction contained 12 bases not matched to a gene. The CDR3 sequence is 14 residues long. Germline assignment: CDR1 MNHEY and CDR2 SVGAGI. The CDR3 nucleotides are TGTGCCAGCAGTCTCGACAGGGGTGCATTCGGAGCTTTCTTT. It encodes CASSLDRGAFGAFF.

There are a few counts of this clonotype. This chain connects TRBV6-5 to TRBJ1-1; maybe TRBD1 (5 bases). CDR1 is MNHEY and CDR2 is SVGAGI in the germline V gene. This CDR3 region has 14 residues. The ends were cut back, 5 bases at V and 1 base at J, with 11 bases in the middle. CDR3: CASSGPRENTEAFF. CDR3 DNA: TGTGCCAGCAGTGGCCCCAGGGAGAACACTGAAGCTTTCTTT.

This clonotype was observed a few times. CDR3 residues: CASSIGGIQETQYF. The CDR3 DNA sequence: TGTGCCAGTAGTATAGGCGGTATACAAGAGACCCAGTACTTC. The chain combines TRBV19 with TRBJ2-5, with no clear D. In germline, CDR1 is LNHDA, CDR2 SQIVND (reference sequence). The CDR3 spans 14 residues. Trimming removed 1 base from V and 2 bases from J, with 8 bases in between.

This clonotype showed up just a few times. This chain's CDR3 is CASSPRQVSSYEQYF. The CDR3 DNA sequence: TGTGCCAGCAGTCCTCGACAGGTGAGCTCCTACGAGCAGTACTTC. V is TRBV6-1 and J is TRBJ2-7; D may be TRBD1 (6 bases). The ends were cut back, 5 bases at V and 0 bases at J, with 14 bases in the middle. CDR1 and CDR2 (germline): MNHNS, SASEGT. CDR3 length: 15 residues.

By sample fraction, this clonotype is medium-sized. The genes are TRBV18 and TRBJ1-6, with TRBD1 matching 7 bases. Per germline, CDR1 KGHSH and CDR2 LQKENI. CDR3 length equals 15 residues. The ends lost 2 bases at V and 7 bases at J; junction bases unmatched: 5. CDR3 nucleotides: TGTGCCAGCTCACCATCCACAGGGGTGAATTCACCCCTCCACTTT. This sequence encodes CASSPSTGVNSPLHF.

This chain links TRBV19 with TRBJ1-3; D remains ambiguous. Trimming left V 6 bases short and J 0 bases short, with 9 bases between. Germline CDR1 LNHDA, CDR2 SQIVND (reference sequence). The CDR3 runs to 14 residues. The CDR3 spells CASRGGGSGNTIYF. The CDR3 DNA sequence: TGTGCCAGTAGAGGAGGTGGCTCTGGAAACACCATATATTTT.

This clonotype came up a few times. A much larger clone is a single base away; this may be a read error. The V and J genes are TRBV7-3 and TRBJ1-1; D gene uncertain. This CDR3 is 13 amino acids long. The germline V and J ends were trimmed by 4 bases and 1 base, with 7 bases remaining between them. Looked up from germline, CDR1 is SGHTA and CDR2 is FQGTGA. The CDR3 nucleotides read TGTGCCAGCAGCTCCCCGGGGAACACTGAAGCTTTCTTT. Its translation: CASSSPGNTEAFF.

The V and J genes are TRBV6-2 or TRBV6-3 and TRBJ1-5, with D maybe TRBD1 (5 bases). The CDR3 is 14 amino acids. CDR1 and CDR2 from the germline V gene are MNHEY and SVGEGT. V shed 5 bases and J shed 6 bases, with 14 bases lying between them. The CDR3: CASSPDWRGQPQHF. In DNA, the CDR3 is TGTGCCAGCAGTCCGGACTGGAGGGGTCAGCCCCAGCATTTT.

This clonotype is judged medium-sized. This chain links TRBV6-5 with TRBJ1-2; D may be TRBD1 (6 bases). CDR3 length: 13 amino acids. The V gene lost 0 bases and the J gene lost 8 bases, with 10 bases spanning the gap. CDR1 and CDR2 from the germline V gene are MNHEY and SVGAGI. CDR3: CASSYSTGGGYTF. CDR3 DNA sequence: TGTGCCAGCAGTTACTCGACAGGAGGGGGCTACACCTTC.

This clonotype was counted only a few times. This rearrangement joins TRBV27 to TRBJ1-4; no definite D call. The germline V gene encodes CDR1 MNHEY and CDR2 SMNVEV (reference sequence). The CDR3 contains 12 residues. V dropped 6 bases and J dropped 5 bases, with 7 bases sitting between them. CDR3 region: CASRGGNEKLFF. The CDR3 DNA reads TGTGCCAGCAGGGGAGGGAATGAAAAACTGTTTTTT.

In this sample, this clonotype is medium-sized. This chain connects TRBV18 to TRBJ1-2, with 7 bases that match TRBD1. The germline gives CDR1 KGHSH, CDR2 LQKENI. The CDR3 runs to 15 residues. Trimming cost V 3 bases and J 5 bases; bases outside gene matches: 9. CDR3 in amino acids: CASSPPGQTIYGYTF. In nucleotides, the CDR3 is TGTGCCAGCTCACCGCCGGGACAGACAATATATGGCTACACCTTC.

By sample fraction, this clonotype is medium-sized. The chain recombines TRBV18 with TRBJ1-6, with D uncertain. CDR3 length: 14 residues. Trimming stripped 2 bases from V and 10 bases from J, with 12 bases between. The germline V gene has CDR1 KGHSH and CDR2 LQKENI. CDR3 coding DNA: TGTGCCAGCTCACCAGGGCAGGTTGGGTCACCCCTCCACTTT. Amino acids: CASSPGQVGSPLHF.

This clonotype is medium-sized in the sample. The rearrangement links TRBV6-1 to TRBJ2-7; D may be TRBD1 (7 bases). The V gene's germline CDR1 is MNHNS and CDR2 SASEGT. Trimming stripped 6 bases from V and 7 bases from J, with 22 bases between. The CDR3 extends over 15 amino acids. The CDR3 nucleotides read TGTGCCAGCAGCTTCCGGTCCAGGGGGAGGCGGGAGCAGTACTTC. Residues: CASSFRSRGRREQYF.

This clonotype came up many times. The genes are TRBV6-5 and TRBJ2-5; the D is unclear. From germline, CDR1 is MNHEY and CDR2 SVGAGI. The CDR3 length is 14 residues. Trimming took 2 bases from V and 4 from J, leaving 11 bases between them. For the CDR3, the DNA is TGTGCCAGCAGTTACCGGAGACTGGCAGAGACCCAGTACTTC. It codes for CASSYRRLAETQYF.